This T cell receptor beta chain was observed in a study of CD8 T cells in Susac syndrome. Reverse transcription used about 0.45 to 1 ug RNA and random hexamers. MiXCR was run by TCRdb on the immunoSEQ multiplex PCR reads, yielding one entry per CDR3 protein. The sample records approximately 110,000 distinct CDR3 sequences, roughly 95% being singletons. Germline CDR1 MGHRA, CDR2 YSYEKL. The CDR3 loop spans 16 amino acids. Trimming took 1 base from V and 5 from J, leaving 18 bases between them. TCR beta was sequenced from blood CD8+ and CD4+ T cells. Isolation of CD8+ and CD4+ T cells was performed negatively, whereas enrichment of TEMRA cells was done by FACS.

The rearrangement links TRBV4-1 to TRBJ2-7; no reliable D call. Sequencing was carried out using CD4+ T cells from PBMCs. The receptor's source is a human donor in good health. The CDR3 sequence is CASSQASGPLRDEQYF. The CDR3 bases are TGCGCCAGCAGCCAAGCATCCGGGCCTCTACGGGACGAGCAGTACTTC.